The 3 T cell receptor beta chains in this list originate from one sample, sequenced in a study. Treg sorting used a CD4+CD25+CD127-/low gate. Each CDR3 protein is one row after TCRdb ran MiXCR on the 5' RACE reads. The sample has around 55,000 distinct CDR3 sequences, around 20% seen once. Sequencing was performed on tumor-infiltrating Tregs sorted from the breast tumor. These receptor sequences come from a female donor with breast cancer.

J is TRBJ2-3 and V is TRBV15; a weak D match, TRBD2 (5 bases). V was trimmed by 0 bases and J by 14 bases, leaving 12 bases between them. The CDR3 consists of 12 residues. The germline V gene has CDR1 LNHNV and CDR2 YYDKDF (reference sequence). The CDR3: CATSRDVEATYF. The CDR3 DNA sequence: TGTGCCACCAGCAGAGATGTGGAGGCTACGTATTTT.

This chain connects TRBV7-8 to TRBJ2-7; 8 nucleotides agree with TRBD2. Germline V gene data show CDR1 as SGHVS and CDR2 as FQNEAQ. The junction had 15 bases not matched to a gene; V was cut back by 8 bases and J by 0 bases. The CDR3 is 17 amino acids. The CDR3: CASRPSLLAGLSYEQYF. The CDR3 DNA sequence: TGTGCCAGCCGCCCGTCCCTGCTAGCGGGCCTCTCCTACGAGCAGTACTTC.

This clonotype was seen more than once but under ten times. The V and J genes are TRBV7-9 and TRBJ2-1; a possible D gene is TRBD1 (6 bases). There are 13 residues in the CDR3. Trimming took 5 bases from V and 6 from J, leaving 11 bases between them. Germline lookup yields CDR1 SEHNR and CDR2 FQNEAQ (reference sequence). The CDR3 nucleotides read TGTGCCAGCAGCGCCAGGGGACGCAATGAGCAGTTCTTC. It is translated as CASSARGRNEQFF.